The 29 T cell receptor beta chains listed next were all sequenced from one sample in a study of T cells in Graves' hyperthyroidism and ophthalmopathy. The source material, RNA transcripts, was used to amplify TCR beta CDR3 regions. HTBI primers were employed in a first-round RT-PCR of the TCR CDR3. TCRdb reanalysed the multiplex PCR reads using MiXCR and keeps one entry per CDR3 protein. The sample comprises more than 500,000 distinct CDR3 sequences, 40% to 50% of which are singletons, and 44% rests with the top ten. The sequencing input was peripheral blood or thyroid tissue (not recorded which). These receptors came from an adult woman with Graves' disease, either hyperthyroidism or ophthalmopathy (not recorded which).

This sequence joins TRBV11-2 and TRBJ2-7; unclear D gene. Trimming removed 4 bases from V and 2 bases from J, with 12 bases in between. The CDR3 runs to 14 residues. Germline V gene sequence: CDR1 SGHAT, CDR2 FQNNGV. The CDR3 sequence: CASSSRFGAYEQYF. In DNA, the CDR3 is TGTGCCAGCAGCTCCAGGTTTGGGGCCTACGAGCAGTACTTC.

The chain has TRBV15 and TRBJ1-2; the D gene is possibly TRBD1 (5 bases). There are 15 residues in the CDR3. V lost 3 bases and J lost 8, with 19 bases in between. Germline V gene sequence: CDR1 LNHNV, CDR2 YYDKDF (reference sequence). CDR3 protein: CATSSYDSPSAGYTF. The CDR3 nucleotides are TGTGCCACCAGCAGTTACGACAGTCCCTCCGCGGGCTACACCTTC.

A remark on this clonotype: One end of the junction varies from germline; a read error may be responsible. This chain uses TRBV7-9 with TRBJ2-7; weak D call: TRBD2 (5 bases). CDR1 is SEHNR and CDR2 is FQNEAQ in the germline V gene (reference sequence). The CDR3 is 13 residues long. CDR3 coding DNA: TGCGCCAGCAGCCAAGAAGGGTGGGAGGAGCAGTACTTC. It codes for CASSQEGWEEQYF.

V is TRBV11-1 and J is TRBJ2-5; the D is unclear. This CDR3 has 12 amino acids. In germline, CDR1 is SGHAT, CDR2 FQDESV (reference sequence). Trimming left V 5 bases short and J 4 bases short, with 8 bases between. The CDR3 spells CASSNWGETQYF. CDR3 nucleotides: TGTGCCAGCAGCAACTGGGGAGAGACCCAGTACTTC.

This clonotype was seen at least ten times. The chain is built from TRBV7-8 and TRBJ2-5, with TRBD2 identical over 8 bases. Germline CDR1 reads SGHVS; CDR2 reads FQNEAQ. The V segment lost 2 bases and the J segment 3 bases; nucleotides outside the gene matches: 5. This CDR3 spans 15 amino acids. The CDR3 sequence is CASSLNSAGEETQYF. Written as DNA, the CDR3 is TGTGCCAGCAGCTTAAACTCAGCGGGAGAAGAGACCCAGTACTTC.

This clonotype was seen repeatedly, ten times or more. The V gene is TRBV19, the J gene TRBJ1-2; tentatively, D is TRBD1 (6 bases). This CDR3 comprises 15 residues. V was trimmed by 9 bases and J by 2 bases, leaving 19 bases between them. Per the germline V gene, CDR1 is LNHDA and CDR2 is SQIVND (reference sequence). The CDR3 region has the DNA TGTGCCAGCAGAGAAGGACAGATCCCCAACTATGGCTACACCTTC. Protein sequence: CASREGQIPNYGYTF.

V is TRBV7-9 and J is TRBJ2-5, with D maybe TRBD1 (5 bases). Trimming pared 1 base from V and 1 base from J, leaving 13 bases between. CDR3 length: 16 amino acids. Germline lookup yields CDR1 SEHNR and CDR2 FQNEAQ (reference sequence). CDR3 DNA sequence: TGTGCCAGCAGCTTAGTTTTTCCGCAGGGCCAAGAGACCCAGTACTTC. It codes for CASSLVFPQGQETQYF.

DNA of the CDR3: TGTGCCACCAGCAGTGACGGCCGCTACGAGCAGTACTTC. Protein sequence: CATSSDGRYEQYF. This sequence joins TRBV15 and TRBJ2-7; D not resolved. The length of the CDR3 is 13 residues. Germline assignment: CDR1 LNHNV and CDR2 YYDKDF (reference sequence). Between the trimmed V and J ends, which lost 3 bases and 3 bases, there was a span of 9 bases.

The genes are TRBV7-9 and TRBJ2-5; D remains unclear. The length of the CDR3 is 12 residues. Germline-derived CDR1 and CDR2 are SEHNR and FQNEAQ (reference sequence). The V end was cut by 5 bases, the J end by 7 bases, with 11 bases between. Written as DNA, the CDR3 is TGTGCCAGCAGCCTTGGTACCCGGACCCAGTACTTC. Translation: CASSLGTRTQYF.

This rearrangement joins TRBV20-1 to TRBJ1-5; the D is unclear. V lost 0 bases and J 2 bases, leaving 20 bases between the germline ends. This CDR3 comprises 18 residues. CDR1 and CDR2 (germline): DFQATT, SNEGSKA (reference sequence). This CDR3 reads CSARDASRERGGNQPQHF. CDR3 coding DNA: TGCAGTGCTAGAGATGCTTCGCGGGAGCGGGGAGGCAATCAGCCCCAGCATTTT.

Only a few counts were recorded for this clonotype. CDR3 loop: CASSQRTGGDAGYTF. In DNA, the CDR3 is TGTGCCAGCAGCCAACGGACAGGGGGCGACGCTGGCTACACCTTC. The chain joins TRBV7-9 to TRBJ1-2; the match to TRBD1 covers 11 bases. The CDR3 length is 15 residues. Trimming cost V 5 bases and J 7 bases; bases outside gene matches: 9. Germline lookup yields CDR1 SEHNR and CDR2 FQNEAQ (reference sequence).

This clonotype appeared a few times. This rearrangement joins TRBV5-5 to TRBJ1-5; 8 bases align to TRBD1. V was clipped by 7 bases and J by 7 bases; unmatched bases: 7. The CDR3 is 13 amino acids. CDR1 is SGHKS and CDR2 is YYEKEE in the germline V gene (reference sequence). The DNA for the CDR3 is TGTGCCAGCGCCCTACAGGGGGACCAGCCCCAGCATTTT. As protein: CASALQGDQPQHF.

There are many counts of this clonotype. V gene TRBV20-1 combines with J gene TRBJ1-1; D may be TRBD1 (6 bases). The length of the CDR3 is 14 residues. V lost 3 bases, J lost 5 bases, and 16 bases lay in between. CDR1 and CDR2 (germline): DFQATT, SNEGSKA (reference sequence). CDR3 residues: CSASPRGQGTEAFF. CDR3 bases: TGCAGTGCTAGCCCCAGAGGGCAGGGGACTGAAGCTTTCTTT.

CDR3 coding DNA: TGTGCCATCAGTGAGTCAGGGGTCGGACAAGAGACCCAGTACTTC. Amino acids: CAISESGVGQETQYF. This chain joins TRBV10-3 and TRBJ2-5; a weak D match, TRBD1 (5 bases). Trimming left V 0 bases short and J 2 bases short, with 10 bases between. Germline V CDR1 and CDR2: ENHRY, SYGVKD. The CDR3 sequence is 15 residues long.

In its sample, this clonotype was seen many times. The CDR3 is CASVQGAGEAFF. CDR3 in DNA: TGTGCCAGCGTACAGGGGGCGGGTGAAGCTTTCTTT. This rearrangement joins TRBV6-1 to TRBJ1-1; 9 bases match TRBD1. The CDR3 runs to 12 residues. The ends lost 8 bases at V and 7 bases at J; junction bases unmatched: 5. Germline V CDR1 and CDR2: MNHNS, SASEGT.

The chain recombines TRBV5-4 with TRBJ2-2; possibly TRBD2 for D (6 bases). There are 16 residues in the CDR3. The germline gives CDR1 SGHNT, CDR2 YYREEE (reference sequence). V dropped 4 bases and J dropped 5 bases, with 18 bases sitting between them. The CDR3 DNA is TGTGCCAGCAGCCAGGACTCCCACGGGGGTACCGGGGAGCTGTTTTTT. Amino acids: CASSQDSHGGTGELFF.

The rearrangement links TRBV10-3 to TRBJ2-2; D remains unclear. The CDR3 length is 11 residues. Trimming left V 0 bases short and J 14 bases short, with 7 bases between. CDR1 and CDR2 from the germline V gene are ENHRY and SYGVKD. In DNA, the CDR3 is TGTGCCATCAGTGAGTCGGTCCAACTGTTTTTT. Protein sequence: CAISESVQLFF.

Note on this clonotype: The germline gene is not matched at one end of the junction; a read error may be the cause. This sequence joins TRBV7-2 and TRBJ2-6, with a tentative D call TRBD2 (6 bases). In germline, CDR1 is SGHTA, CDR2 FQGNSA. The CDR3 length is 15 residues. The CDR3 spells CASSLELSGDNVLTF. Here the CDR3 DNA reads TGTGCCAGCAGCTTAGAGCTCTCGGGGGACAACGTCCTGACTTTC.

About this clonotype itself: This may be a read error: a much more frequent sequence differs by one nucleotide. J is TRBJ2-2 and V is TRBV11-2; D is uncertain. V shed 2 bases and J shed 6 bases, with 13 bases lying between them. Germline loops: CDR1 SGHAT, CDR2 FQNNGV. CDR3 length: 15 amino acids. CDR3 DNA sequence: TGTGCCAGCAGCTTAATACGGGCATCGGCCGGGGAGCTGTTTTTT. Its protein product is CASSLIRASAGELFF.

This clonotype was found many times. The genes are TRBV9 and TRBJ1-3; D remains ambiguous. V was clipped by 7 bases and J by 0 bases, with 14 bases between them. This CDR3 spans 15 amino acids. The germline V gene encodes CDR1 SGDLS and CDR2 YYNGEE. CDR3 in amino acids: CASAWKESSGNTIYF. CDR3 sequence (DNA): TGTGCCAGCGCCTGGAAGGAGAGCTCTGGAAACACCATATATTTT.

This clonotype was counted ten times or more. V and J are TRBV20-1 and TRBJ1-6; no firm D call. This CDR3 is 13 amino acids long. CDR1 is DFQATT, CDR2 SNEGSKA, per germline (reference sequence). Trimming left V 3 bases short and J 6 bases short, with 9 bases between. CDR3 in DNA: TGCAGTGCTAGCGAGGACTTTAATTCACCCCTCCACTTT. It specifies CSASEDFNSPLHF.

This clonotype occurred a few times. The rearrangement joins TRBV27 to TRBJ1-2; 9 bases align to TRBD1. Looked up from germline, CDR1 is MNHEY and CDR2 is SMNVEV (reference sequence). This CDR3 contains 13 residues. V lost 6 bases and J lost 7; bases outside the gene matches: 6. CDR3 sequence: CASRQQGARGYTF. CDR3 DNA sequence: TGTGCCAGCAGGCAACAGGGGGCGCGTGGCTACACCTTC.

As to this clonotype: A junction boundary mismatches the germline segment, possibly from a read error. The V gene is TRBV7-8, the J gene TRBJ2-5; no clear D gene. Germline loops: CDR1 SGHVS, CDR2 FQNEAQ. The CDR3 runs to 12 residues. This chain's CDR3 is CASSLDKPWSFF. The DNA for the CDR3 is TGTGCCAGCAGCTTAGATAAGCCGTGGAGCTTTTTC.

The V gene is TRBV7-9, the J gene TRBJ2-7, with TRBD1 matching 8 bases. V dropped 5 bases and J dropped 3; count of bases not matched to a gene: 3. The CDR3 runs 13 residues. Germline lookup yields CDR1 SEHNR and CDR2 FQNEAQ (reference sequence). The CDR3 nucleotides are TGTGCCAGCAGCAACGGACAGGGCTACGAGCAGTACTTC. It codes for CASSNGQGYEQYF.

This clonotype was seen at least ten times. The chain carries TRBV12-3 or TRBV12-4 and TRBJ2-7, with D possibly being TRBD1 or TRBD2 (5 bases each). V was pared by 6 bases and J by 9 bases, with 27 bases between. This CDR3 is 16 amino acids long. The CDR3 nucleotides are TGTGCCAGCAGGCAATCCGCCGGGACGGGTGCTGGGGTGCAGTACTTC. This codes for CASRQSAGTGAGVQYF.

This clonotype has a handful of counts. The chain couples TRBV10-3 to TRBJ1-2; D call uncertain. The ends were cut back, 0 bases at V and 8 bases at J, with 7 bases in the middle. Germline-derived CDR1 and CDR2 are ENHRY and SYGVKD. The CDR3 contains 12 residues. The CDR3 region is CAISESEGGYTF. CDR3 in DNA: TGTGCCATCAGTGAGTCCGAAGGCGGCTACACCTTC.

This chain links TRBV4-3 with TRBJ1-1; maybe TRBD1 (5 bases). V was clipped by 3 bases and J by 1 base, with 9 bases between them. This CDR3 has 14 amino acids. The V gene's germline CDR1 is LGHNA and CDR2 YSLEER. CDR3 residues: CASSQMGRNTEAFF. CDR3 coding DNA: TGCGCCAGCAGCCAGATGGGGCGGAACACTGAAGCTTTCTTT.

This clonotype was picked up many times. V is TRBV20-1 and J is TRBJ2-7, with 13 nucleotides matching TRBD2. CDR3 length: 15 residues. J was trimmed by 0 bases and V by 3 bases; bases with no gene match: 2. In germline, CDR1 is DFQATT, CDR2 SNEGSKA (reference sequence). The CDR3: CSARGTSGTSYEQYF. The CDR3 DNA reads as TGCAGTGCTAGGGGGACTAGCGGGACCTCCTACGAGCAGTACTTC.

V and J are TRBV11-2 and TRBJ2-7; weak D call: TRBD2 (6 bases). V was pared by 3 bases and J by 3 bases, with 9 bases between. Germline V gene data show CDR1 as SGHAT and CDR2 as FQNNGV. The CDR3 contains 13 residues. CDR3 sequence: CASSFEAGYEQYF. CDR3 DNA: TGTGCCAGCAGCTTCGAAGCGGGCTACGAGCAGTACTTC.